Following are 21 T cell receptor beta chains from one sample sequenced in a study of blood T cell repertoires in COVID-19. The table came from immunoSEQ multiplex PCR; TCRdb's copy has only in-frame clones and leaves some out. This sample has roughly 200,000 clones, with more than 85% found just once. The sample consisted of peripheral blood. These receptors all stem from a woman aged 45-60 years with COVID-19, enrolled during active disease.

V gene TRBV11-2 combines with J gene TRBJ1-3; 9 nucleotides agree with TRBD1. This CDR3 contains 17 residues. V shed 1 base and J 0 bases; nucleotides not matched to a gene: 4. CDR1 is SGHAT, CDR2 FQNNGV, per germline. CDR3 nucleotide sequence: TGTGCCAGCAGCTTAGGGGGACAGGGTATCTCTGGAAACACCATATATTTT. Protein product: CASSLGGQGISGNTIYF.

V is TRBV5-6 and J is TRBJ1-5; D remains ambiguous. Germline CDR1 SGHDT, CDR2 YYEEEE. This CDR3 is built from 15 residues. V gave up 2 bases and J gave up 2 bases, with 11 bases separating them. As DNA, the CDR3 is TGTGCCAGCAGCTTCGGAACTAGCGGCAATCAGCCCCAGCATTTT. Its translation: CASSFGTSGNQPQHF.

The chain couples TRBV14 to TRBJ2-7; TRBD1 matches 8 bases. The V gene's germline CDR1 is SGHDN and CDR2 FVKESK. The CDR3 consists of 13 residues. V lost 5 bases, J lost 4 bases, and 4 bases stayed unmatched. CDR3 in amino acids: CASSSDRGYEQYF. CDR3 sequence (DNA): TGTGCCAGCAGCTCAGACAGGGGATACGAGCAGTACTTC.

The chain combines TRBV5-1 with TRBJ2-7, with D possibly matching TRBD1 (6 bases). The germline V gene has CDR1 SGHRS and CDR2 YFSETQ. The CDR3 has 13 residues. Trimming took 7 bases from V and 7 from J, leaving 18 bases between them. CDR3 residues: CASSSGDEGEQYF. CDR3 nucleotide sequence: TGCGCCAGCTCATCAGGGGACGAGGGGGAGCAGTACTTC.

The CDR3 nucleotides read TGCAGCGTTGACCCGGGACTAGCGGGGTTCACAGATACGCAGTATTTT. It codes for CSVDPGLAGFTDTQYF. The rearrangement links TRBV29-1 to TRBJ2-3; TRBD2 matches at 13 bases. Germline loops: CDR1 SQVTM, CDR2 ANQGSEA. The CDR3 length is 16 residues. V lost 3 bases to trimming and J lost 2 bases; unmatched junction nucleotides: 5.

The chain combines TRBV30 with TRBJ1-4; D is uncertain. CDR3 size: 14 residues. Germline V gene data show CDR1 as GTSNPN and CDR2 as SVGIG (reference sequence). The V and J ends lost 0 bases and 8 bases respectively, with 13 bases between them. CDR3 sequence (DNA): TGTGCCTGGAGTGTTAGCAGTAGAAGCGAAAAACTGTTTTTT. This encodes CAWSVSSRSEKLFF.

This clone occurred once. The chain recombines TRBV6-6 with TRBJ2-1; tentatively, D is TRBD1 (6 bases). The V and J ends lost 2 bases and 3 bases respectively, with 11 bases between them. Germline lookup yields CDR1 MNHNY and CDR2 SVGAGI (reference sequence). This CDR3 spans 15 amino acids. The CDR3 spells CASSYGQGNYNEQFF. The CDR3 DNA reads TGTGCCAGCAGTTACGGCCAGGGGAACTACAATGAGCAGTTCTTC.

The chain couples TRBV9 to TRBJ2-1, with TRBD2 identical over 8 bases. The CDR3 consists of 14 residues. Germline V gene sequence: CDR1 SGDLS, CDR2 YYNGEE. With 7 bases clipped from V and 6 bases from J, the junction kept 9 bases outside the gene matches. The chain's CDR3 is CASALLAGGNEQFF. The DNA for the CDR3 is TGTGCCAGCGCCCTTCTCGCGGGGGGCAATGAGCAGTTCTTC.

The chain is built from TRBV7-8 and TRBJ1-4; 7 nucleotides match TRBD1. The CDR3 runs to 12 residues. CDR1 and CDR2 (germline): SGHVS, FQNEAQ. V trimming: 1 base; J trimming: 10 bases; junction bases outside the gene matches: 0. The CDR3 region has the DNA TGTGCCAGCAGCTTAGACAGGGGAAAACTGTTTTTT. Translation gives CASSLDRGKLFF.

The chain uses TRBV11-3 and TRBJ2-1; a possible D gene is TRBD1 (5 bases). Germline V gene lookup returns CDR1 SGHNT and CDR2 YENEEA. Trimming removed 3 bases from V and 2 bases from J, with 17 bases in between. The CDR3 has 17 amino acids. CDR3 sequence reads: CASSFRTPGKAYNEQFF. DNA for the CDR3: TGTGCCAGCAGCTTTAGGACCCCAGGGAAGGCCTACAATGAGCAGTTCTTC.

This clone appeared once. The chain employs TRBV27 and TRBJ2-7, with a possible D match to TRBD2 (5 bases). This CDR3 is 14 amino acids long. The V gene's germline CDR1 is MNHEY and CDR2 SMNVEV (reference sequence). The V end lost 3 bases, the J end lost 5 bases, and 14 bases lay between the germline ends. The chain's CDR3 is CASSFSGNSHEQYV. The CDR3 DNA reads TGTGCCAGCAGTTTTTCGGGAAATTCCCACGAGCAGTACGTC.

This rearrangement joins TRBV6-5 to TRBJ2-3; D uncertain. The length of the CDR3 is 11 residues. V shed 6 bases and J shed 8 bases, with 9 bases lying between them. From germline, CDR1 is MNHEY and CDR2 SVGAGI. CDR3 sequence reads: CASRQVFTQYF. DNA of the CDR3: TGTGCCAGCAGGCAGGTTTTTACGCAGTATTTT.

V usage is TRBV14 and J usage is TRBJ1-1, with D possibly being TRBD1 (5 bases). V lost 4 bases and J 6 bases, leaving 12 bases between the germline ends. The CDR3 has 13 amino acids. The germline V gene has CDR1 SGHDN and CDR2 FVKESK. CDR3 nucleotides: TGTGCCAGCAGCCTCCGGGGGGGGGCTGAAGCTTTCTTT. Protein: CASSLRGGAEAFF. The full variable domain, rest sourced from reference TRBV14 and TRBJ1-1, is EAGVTQFPSHSVIEKGQTVTLRCDPISGHDNLYWYRRVMGKEIKFLLHFVKESKQDESGMPNNRFLAERTGGTYSTLKVQPAELEDSGVYFCASSLRGGAEAFFGQGTRLTVV.

The chain joins TRBV9 to TRBJ2-3; 7 bases map to TRBD1. Trimming took 2 bases from V and 6 from J; bases not matched to a gene: 0. The CDR3 is 12 residues long. Germline lookup yields CDR1 SGDLS and CDR2 YYNGEE. CDR3 nucleotide sequence: TGTGCCAGCAGCGTGGACAGGGATACGCAGTATTTT. It specifies CASSVDRDTQYF.

V usage is TRBV18 and J usage is TRBJ2-1; 7 bases are a match to TRBD1. V was pared by 1 base and J by 0 bases, with 3 bases of the junction left unmatched. CDR3 length: 16 residues. Germline CDR1 KGHSH, CDR2 LQKENI. CDR3 residues: CASSPLPGGSYNEQFF. DNA for the CDR3: TGTGCCAGCTCACCACTTCCAGGGGGCTCCTACAATGAGCAGTTCTTC.

This chain uses TRBV6-1 with TRBJ1-5; D might be TRBD1 (6 bases). V lost 1 base and J 7 bases, leaving 8 bases between the germline ends. Germline CDR1 reads MNHNS; CDR2 reads SASEGT. The CDR3 contains 13 residues. The CDR3 sequence: CASSEDRDQPQHF. The CDR3 DNA sequence: TGTGCCAGCAGTGAAGACAGGGACCAGCCCCAGCATTTT.

V usage is TRBV11-3 and J usage is TRBJ1-1; D is perhaps TRBD1 (5 bases). Trimming removed 2 bases at V and 1 base at J, with 5 bases between. The V gene's germline CDR1 is SGHNT and CDR2 YENEEA. The CDR3 has 13 residues. CDR3 DNA: TGTGCCAGCAGCTTACAGGGGAACACTGAAGCTTTCTTT. Amino acids: CASSLQGNTEAFF. Supplemented by reference TRBV11-3 and TRBJ1-1, the full variable domain reads EAGVVQSPRYKIIEKKQPVAFWCNPISGHNTLYWYLQNLGQGPELLIRYENEEAVDDSQLPKDRFSAERLKGVDSTLKIQPAELGDSAVYLCASSLQGNTEAFFGQGTRLTVV.

The rearrangement uses TRBV6-1 and TRBJ2-7, with D tentatively TRBD1 (6 bases). The CDR3 contains 14 residues. The germline V gene has CDR1 MNHNS and CDR2 SASEGT. V was clipped by 3 bases and J by 6 bases, with 15 bases between them. The CDR3 reads CASSDGYRAGEQYV. CDR3 DNA sequence: TGTGCCAGCAGTGACGGGTACAGGGCGGGCGAGCAGTACGTC.

V usage is TRBV4-3 and J usage is TRBJ1-1, with D possibly being TRBD1 (5 bases). CDR3 length: 15 amino acids. V was clipped by 0 bases and J by 4 bases, with 12 bases between them. CDR1 and CDR2 (germline): LGHNA, YSLEER. CDR3 loop: CASSQESSGVTEAFF. In DNA form, the CDR3 reads TGCGCCAGCAGCCAAGAAAGTTCGGGGGTCACTGAAGCTTTCTTT.

The V and J genes are TRBV28 and TRBJ1-5, with D uncertain. The CDR3 has 16 residues. Between the trimmed V and J ends, which lost 4 bases and 6 bases, there was a span of 19 bases. Germline V CDR1 and CDR2: MDHEN, SYDVKM. CDR3 coding DNA: TGTGCCAGCAGTTCCCCCGAGGCAAGACGAGTTCAGCCCCAGCATTTT. Protein product: CASSSPEARRVQPQHF.

CDR3 region: CASSQTSGKNIQYF. The CDR3 coding sequence is TGTGCCAGCAGCCAGACTAGCGGCAAAAACATTCAGTACTTC. The V and J genes are TRBV5-6 and TRBJ2-4; TRBD2 aligns across 9 bases. This CDR3 has 14 amino acids. J was trimmed by 3 bases and V by 4 bases; bases with no gene match: 2. The germline gives CDR1 SGHDT, CDR2 YYEEEE.